One and the same sample provided the 16 T cell receptor beta chains below, sequenced in a study of T cells after yellow fever vaccination. One entry per CDR3 protein results from TCRdb running MiXCR on the 5' RACE reads. The sample shows 400,000 to 650,000 distinct CDR3 sequences, 20% to 25% of them seen only once. Sample: PBMCs, taken approximately 22 days after the first yellow fever vaccination. These receptors were collected from a young man who received the YFV17D yellow fever vaccine.

The V call is TRBV6-1, the J call TRBJ2-5; D gene uncertain. The V gene lost 4 bases and the J gene lost 5 bases, with 11 bases spanning the gap. This CDR3 has 13 amino acids. Germline V lookup: CDR1 MNHNS, CDR2 SASEGT. CDR3 residues: CASSALLGETQYF. DNA for the CDR3: TGTGCCAGCAGTGCGCTCCTTGGGGAGACCCAGTACTTC.

This clonotype was counted only a few times. The rearrangement uses TRBV27 and TRBJ2-7; TRBD2 agrees at 8 bases. The CDR3 loop spans 15 amino acids. After removal of 2 bases from V and 0 bases from J, the junction contained 3 bases not matched to a gene. CDR1 is MNHEY and CDR2 is SMNVEV in the germline V gene (reference sequence). CDR3 in DNA: TGTGCCAGCAGTTTAAAGCGGGGGAGCTCCTACGAGCAGTACGTC. Translation gives CASSLKRGSSYEQYV.

The chain combines TRBV28 with TRBJ1-5; perhaps TRBD1 as D (5 bases). The CDR3 has 17 amino acids. Germline values: CDR1 MDHEN, CDR2 SYDVKM. V lost 7 bases and J 6 bases, leaving 25 bases between the germline ends. CDR3 in amino acids: CASKSSRDRGPRQPQHF. The CDR3 DNA reads as TGTGCCAGCAAATCTTCAAGGGATAGGGGACCGCGTCAGCCCCAGCATTTT.

This clonotype has ten or more counts. This chain links TRBV4-1 with TRBJ2-1, with D unclear. The V gene's germline CDR1 is MGHRA and CDR2 YSYEKL. The CDR3 sequence is 13 residues long. Trimming took off 5 bases at V and 2 bases at J, with 7 bases between the two ends. The CDR3 coding sequence is TGCGCCAGCAGCGCCATTACCTACAATGAGCAGTTCTTC. Translation: CASSAITYNEQFF.

CDR3 sequence: CASSVSRGGPTQYF. The CDR3 region has the DNA TGTGCCAGCAGTGTTTCGCGGGGGGGCCCGACCCAGTACTTC. This chain links TRBV6-1 with TRBJ2-5, with 9 bases identical to TRBD2. The CDR3 has 14 residues. V lost 4 bases and J lost 7; bases outside the gene matches: 7. CDR1 is MNHNS and CDR2 is SASEGT in the germline V gene.

This clonotype showed up just a few times. The V and J genes are TRBV7-2 and TRBJ2-3; possible D gene TRBD2, 5 bases. The CDR3 has 17 amino acids. V was pared by 1 base and J by 2 bases, with 16 bases between. Per the germline V gene, CDR1 is SGHTA and CDR2 is FQGNSA. CDR3 sequence reads: CASSLGLASQLTDTQYF. The DNA for the CDR3 is TGTGCCAGCAGCTTAGGGCTAGCTTCTCAACTCACAGATACGCAGTATTTT.

This clonotype has only a few counts. The chain has TRBV25-1 and TRBJ1-2, with D perhaps TRBD1 (5 bases). This CDR3 has 13 residues. The V and J ends lost 7 bases and 4 bases respectively, with 13 bases between them. The germline V gene has CDR1 MGHDK and CDR2 SYGVNS. The CDR3 loop reads CASNSEGFYGYTF. The CDR3 DNA sequence: TGTGCCAGCAACTCTGAGGGGTTCTATGGCTACACCTTC.

This clonotype has just a few counts. V and J are TRBV2 and TRBJ1-3; no firm D call. Germline CDR1 is SNHLY and CDR2 is FYNNEI. The CDR3 runs 14 residues. V lost 2 bases, J lost 4 bases, and 9 bases lay in between. CDR3 bases: TGTGCCAGCAGTGAACCACGGGTCGGAAACACCATATATTTT. It translates to CASSEPRVGNTIYF. Together with reference TRBV2 and TRBJ1-3, the CDR3 gives the full variable domain: EPEVTQTPSHQVTQMGQEVILRCVPISNHLYFYWYRQILGQKVEFLVSFYNNEISEKSEIFDDQFSVERPDGSNFTLKIRSTKLEDSAMYFCASSEPRVGNTIYFGEGSWLTVV.

The V gene is TRBV7-9, the J gene TRBJ1-1, with 7 bases aligning to TRBD1. The germline CDR1 and CDR2 sequences are SEHNR and FQNEAQ (reference sequence). The CDR3 is 13 amino acids. V was pared by 5 bases and J by 7 bases, with 7 bases of the junction left unmatched. The CDR3 bases are TGTGCCAGCAGCCCAGGGGGGGAATATGAAGCTTTCTTT. It yields the protein CASSPGGEYEAFF.

The chain carries TRBV7-2 and TRBJ2-7; 8 bases align to TRBD2. Germline V gene data show CDR1 as SGHTA and CDR2 as FQGNSA. The V gene end was trimmed by 0 bases and the J gene end by 1 base; junction bases not matched to a gene: 8. The CDR3 totals 17 residues. Here the CDR3 DNA reads TGTGCCAGCAGCTTAGCGTTACTAGCGGACCTTTCCTACGAGCAGTACTTC. Its translation is CASSLALLADLSYEQYF.

This clonotype appeared a few times. The rearrangement joins TRBV5-1 to TRBJ1-1; D perhaps matches TRBD1 (6 bases). Trimming removed 0 bases from V and 4 bases from J, with 10 bases in between. This CDR3 has 14 amino acids. Germline V gene lookup returns CDR1 SGHRS and CDR2 YFSETQ. This CDR3 reads CASSLAPGVTEAFF. In nucleotides, the CDR3 is TGCGCCAGCAGCTTGGCCCCAGGGGTCACTGAAGCTTTCTTT.

This clonotype occurred a few times. The chain employs TRBV6-2 or TRBV6-3 and TRBJ2-3, with D unresolved. Germline values: CDR1 MNHEY, CDR2 SVGEGT. Trimming removed 8 bases from V and 6 bases from J, with 9 bases in between. The CDR3 is made up of 11 amino acids. The CDR3 protein is CASGLADTQYF. CDR3 bases: TGTGCCAGCGGCCTGGCGGATACGCAGTATTTT.

This clonotype was found a few times. The chain is built from TRBV25-1 and TRBJ1-3; D call uncertain. The CDR3 is 13 amino acids. V lost 8 bases and J lost 0, with 8 bases in between. In germline, CDR1 is MGHDK, CDR2 SYGVNS. CDR3 amino acids: CASLQNSGNTIYF. The CDR3 nucleotides read TGTGCCAGCCTTCAGAACTCTGGAAACACCATATATTTT.

V gene TRBV11-2 combines with J gene TRBJ2-3, with TRBD2 matching 11 bases. The CDR3 extends over 16 amino acids. V lost 4 bases, J lost 6 bases, and 9 bases stayed unmatched. CDR1 is SGHAT, CDR2 FQNNGV, per germline. CDR3 in DNA: TGTGCCAGCAGCTCCAATAGCGGGGGGGCTGGGGATACGCAGTATTTT. This translates into CASSSNSGGAGDTQYF.

The chain employs TRBV4-2 and TRBJ2-3; 9 bases line up with TRBD2. The CDR3 has 15 residues. The trim removed 5 bases at V and 1 base at J, leaving 4 bases unmatched. The germline V gene has CDR1 LGHNA and CDR2 YNFKEQ. CDR3: CASSAPSGGTDTQYF. The CDR3 DNA is TGTGCCAGCAGCGCGCCTAGCGGGGGCACAGATACGCAGTATTTT.

The rearrangement links TRBV30 to TRBJ1-3; D not resolved. This CDR3 spans 12 amino acids. Deletions cut 3 bases from V and 6 bases from J, with 9 bases between. Germline CDR1 reads GTSNPN; CDR2 reads SVGIG (reference sequence). The CDR3 DNA reads as TGTGCCTGGAGGAAATCCCAAAACACCATATATTTT. It yields the protein CAWRKSQNTIYF.